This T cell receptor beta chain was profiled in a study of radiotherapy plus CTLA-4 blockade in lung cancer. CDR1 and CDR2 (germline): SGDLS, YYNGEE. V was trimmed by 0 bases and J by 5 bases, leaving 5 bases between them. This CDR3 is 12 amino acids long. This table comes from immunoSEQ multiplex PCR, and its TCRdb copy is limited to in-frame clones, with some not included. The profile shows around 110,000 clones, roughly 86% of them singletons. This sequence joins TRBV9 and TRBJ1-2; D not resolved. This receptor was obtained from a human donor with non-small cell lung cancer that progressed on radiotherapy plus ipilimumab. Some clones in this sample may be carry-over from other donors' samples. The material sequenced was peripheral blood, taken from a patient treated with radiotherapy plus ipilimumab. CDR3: CASSVASYGYTF. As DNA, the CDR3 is TGTGCCAGCAGCGTAGCGAGTTATGGCTACACCTTC.